The 18 T cell receptor beta chains listed next were all sequenced from one sample in a study of cytomegalovirus exposure and HLA in healthy donors. The PCR contained 60 Vbeta and 13 Jbeta primers. Method: immunoSEQ multiplex PCR; TCRdb's copy keeps in-frame clones and lacks some. The sample includes fewer than 200,000 clones, 81% of them seen just once. The sample was PBMCs. Source of these receptors: a man aged 35-49 years in good health and CMV-seropositive.

The chain links TRBV7-9 to TRBJ2-7; a possible D gene is TRBD1 (5 bases). This CDR3 spans 15 amino acids. The V gene lost 7 bases and the J gene lost 0 bases, with 16 bases spanning the gap. CDR1 is SEHNR and CDR2 is FQNEAQ in the germline V gene (reference sequence). CDR3 sequence reads: CASTSPDSSSYEQYF. The CDR3 region has the DNA TGTGCCAGCACCTCTCCCGACAGTTCCTCCTACGAGCAGTACTTC.

This clone was seen only a few times. The chain combines TRBV2 with TRBJ1-2; 9 bases match TRBD1. Trimming at V came to 5 bases and at J to 4 bases, leaving 5 bases not matched to a gene. Germline V gene lookup returns CDR1 SNHLY and CDR2 FYNNEI. The CDR3 sequence is 14 residues long. The CDR3 bases are TGTGCCAGCAGTTTGGACAGGGGATTCTATGGCTACACCTTC. Translation: CASSLDRGFYGYTF.

The chain joins TRBV5-1 to TRBJ1-1; 10 bases fit TRBD1. The CDR3 consists of 16 residues. The V gene's germline CDR1 is SGHRS and CDR2 YFSETQ. Trimming cost V 4 bases and J 5 bases; bases outside gene matches: 11. CDR3 in amino acids: CASSLDDGTGVTEAFF. The CDR3, as DNA: TGCGCCAGCAGCCTGGACGATGGGACAGGGGTGACTGAAGCTTTCTTT.

The chain's CDR3 is CASSFFRQAIRGNQPQHF. The CDR3 coding sequence is TGTGCCAGCAGTTTCTTTCGACAGGCCATTAGGGGCAATCAGCCCCAGCATTTT. This chain joins TRBV28 and TRBJ1-5; D perhaps matches TRBD1 (6 bases). Germline lookup yields CDR1 MDHEN and CDR2 SYDVKM. V gave up 3 bases and J gave up 2 bases, with 20 bases separating them. This CDR3 spans 18 amino acids. Looking up the rest from reference TRBV28 and TRBJ1-5 gives the full variable domain: DVKVTQSSRYLVKRTGEKVFLECVQDMDHENMFWYRQDPGLGLRLIYFSYDVKMKEKGDIPEGYSVSREKKERFSLILESASTNQTSMYLCASSFFRQAIRGNQPQHFGDGTRLSIL.

This clone was found a few times. The chain employs TRBV6-1 and TRBJ1-1, with TRBD1 as a possible D gene (6 bases). The CDR3 spans 12 residues. V was shortened by 6 bases and J by 11 bases, with 16 bases between the two germline ends. Per germline, CDR1 MNHNS and CDR2 SASEGT. The CDR3, as DNA: TGTGCCAGCAGCCAAGTGGGGGGGCCTGCTTTCTTT. Protein sequence: CASSQVGGPAFF.

The rearrangement links TRBV5-4 to TRBJ2-1; D call uncertain. Germline V gives CDR1 SGHNT, CDR2 YYREEE (reference sequence). The CDR3 is 18 amino acids. V lost 0 bases and J lost 7, with 23 bases in between. CDR3 coding DNA: TGTGCCAGCAGCTTGGATCCCATGGGTCGCCTAGACGTGAATGAGCAGTTCTTC. This translates into CASSLDPMGRLDVNEQFF.

V is TRBV5-1 and J is TRBJ2-1, with TRBD2 matching 7 bases. Germline assignment: CDR1 SGHRS and CDR2 YFSETQ. This CDR3 is 15 amino acids long. Trimming cost V 0 bases and J 9 bases; bases outside gene matches: 9. The CDR3 nucleotides read TGCGCCAGCAGCTTGGCCGTTCAGGGAGGGAGTGAGCAGTTCTTC. Translating it yields CASSLAVQGGSEQFF.

The gene calls are TRBV7-9 and TRBJ2-1; 7 positions match TRBD1. CDR3 length: 15 amino acids. Germline V gene data show CDR1 as SEHNR and CDR2 as FQNEAQ (reference sequence). J gave up 7 bases and V 5 bases, and 11 bases lay outside the gene matches. The DNA for the CDR3 is TGTGCCAGCAGCACCGGGACAGTCTTGAGGAATGAGCAGTTCTTC. It is translated as CASSTGTVLRNEQFF.

The gene calls are TRBV29-1 and TRBJ1-1; no clear D gene. Germline loops: CDR1 SQVTM, CDR2 ANQGSEA. The ends were cut back, 3 bases at V and 4 bases at J, with 9 bases in the middle. This CDR3 contains 12 residues. CDR3 bases: TGCAGCGTTGAGGACGAGGGCACTGAAGCTTTCTTT. This codes for CSVEDEGTEAFF.

V is TRBV4-2 and J is TRBJ2-1; maybe TRBD2 (6 bases). The CDR3 is 15 residues long. V was shortened by 0 bases and J by 6 bases, with 12 bases between the two germline ends. Germline V gene lookup returns CDR1 LGHNA and CDR2 YNFKEQ. In DNA, the CDR3 is TGTGCCAGCAGCCAAGAGATCGGGGGTATCAATGAGCAGTTCTTC. Translating it yields CASSQEIGGINEQFF.

The genes are TRBV30 and TRBJ1-2, with 7 bases lining up with TRBD1. V gave up 1 base and J gave up 5 bases; unmatched junction bases: 7. CDR1 and CDR2 (germline): GTSNPN, SVGIG (reference sequence). The CDR3 loop spans 14 amino acids. CDR3 DNA: TGTGCCTGGAGTGCGCCGACAGGGCTATATGGCTACACCTTC. This codes for CAWSAPTGLYGYTF. The whole variable domain, filled in from reference TRBV30 and TRBJ1-2, reads SQTIHQWPATLVQPVGSPLSLECTVEGTSNPNLYWYRQAAGRGLQLLFYSVGIGQISSEVPQNLSASRPQDRQFILSSKKLLLSDSGFYLCAWSAPTGLYGYTFGSGTRLTVV.

This chain connects TRBV2 to TRBJ2-3, with a tentative D call TRBD1 (5 bases). CDR1 SNHLY and CDR2 FYNNEI come from the germline V gene. Deletions cut 6 bases from V and 8 bases from J, with 15 bases between. The CDR3 consists of 13 residues. Here the CDR3 reads CASSPTVLGTQYF. CDR3 nucleotides: TGTGCCAGCAGCCCGACAGTTCTGGGTACGCAGTATTTT. The full variable domain, its missing parts supplied by reference TRBV2 and TRBJ2-3, is EPEVTQTPSHQVTQMGQEVILRCVPISNHLYFYWYRQILGQKVEFLVSFYNNEISEKSEIFDDQFSVERPDGSNFTLKIRSTKLEDSAMYFCASSPTVLGTQYFGPGTRLTVL.

The V gene is TRBV11-2, the J gene TRBJ1-1; 7 bases line up with TRBD1. The CDR3 has 13 amino acids. After removal of 5 bases from V and 1 base from J, the junction contained 1 base not matched to a gene. CDR1 is SGHAT, CDR2 FQNNGV, per germline. CDR3 region: CASSNRGNTEAFF. The DNA for the CDR3 is TGTGCCAGCAGCAACAGGGGGAACACTGAAGCTTTCTTT.

The chain carries TRBV5-1 and TRBJ2-3; D remains ambiguous. The V and J ends lost 5 bases and 2 bases respectively, with 9 bases between them. This CDR3 has 13 residues. Germline CDR1 reads SGHRS; CDR2 reads YFSETQ. The CDR3 loop is CASSGQITDTQYF. The DNA for the CDR3 is TGCGCCAGCAGTGGGCAGATCACAGATACGCAGTATTTT.

The rearrangement uses TRBV4-3 and TRBJ1-1; D unresolved. The CDR3 totals 14 residues. Germline values: CDR1 LGHNA, CDR2 YSLEER. Between the trimmed V and J ends, which lost 8 bases and 1 base, there was a span of 14 bases. The CDR3 DNA reads as TGCGCCAGCTACTCCGGACGGGAGAACACTGAAGCTTTCTTT. Amino acid sequence: CASYSGRENTEAFF.

The chain joins TRBV7-3 to TRBJ1-2; weak D call: TRBD1 (5 bases). The CDR3 consists of 15 residues. The ends were cut back, 5 bases at V and 4 bases at J, with 17 bases in the middle. Per the germline V gene, CDR1 is SGHTA and CDR2 is FQGTGA. This CDR3 reads CASSPQGGEGYGYTF. CDR3 DNA: TGTGCCAGCAGCCCCCAGGGTGGTGAAGGCTATGGCTACACCTTC. The variable domain in full, completed from reference TRBV7-3 and TRBJ1-2, reads GAGVSQTPSNKVTEKGKYVELRCDPISGHTALYWYRQSLGQGPEFLIYFQGTGAADDSGLPNDRFFAVRPEGSVSTLKIQRTERGDSAVYLCASSPQGGEGYGYTFGSGTRLTVV.

The gene calls are TRBV5-1 and TRBJ2-1, with 11 bases aligning to TRBD2. V gave up 3 bases and J gave up 10 bases; unmatched junction bases: 6. The CDR3 covers 14 residues. CDR1 SGHRS and CDR2 YFSETQ come from the germline V gene. CDR3 amino acids: CASSSTSGISEQFF. CDR3 nucleotides: TGCGCCAGCAGCTCGACTAGCGGGATTAGCGAGCAGTTCTTC. The full variable domain, rest sourced from reference TRBV5-1 and TRBJ2-1, is KAGVTQTPRYLIKTRGQQVTLSCSPISGHRSVSWYQQTPGQGLQFLFEYFSETQRNKGNFPGRFSGRQFSNSRSEMNVSTLELGDSALYLCASSSTSGISEQFFGPGTRLTVL.

In this sample, this clone turned up a few times. The genes are TRBV19 and TRBJ1-1; tentative D call: TRBD1 (6 bases). Trimming left V 4 bases short and J 1 base short, with 13 bases between. CDR1 and CDR2 (germline): LNHDA, SQIVND (reference sequence). The CDR3 totals 15 residues. The CDR3, as DNA: TGTGCCAGTAGTACCCGGCGGGGGGCGAACACTGAAGCTTTCTTT. Translated: CASSTRRGANTEAFF.